What follows describes a single TCR delta chain. This clone is assessed as large (0.1 to 1%). Which antigen it targets is not known. It has no much larger one-base neighbor in the sample; base qualities were not kept. In the same sample, other DNA sequences code for this CDR3. This entry is derived from a study of Vγ9Vδ2 T cells in congenital toxoplasmosis (dated by TCRdb to about 2021). Broadly, across the study: IgG, IgM and IgA serology, Western blot and an in-house interferon-gamma release assay were used to diagnose congenital toxoplasmosis. Gamma and delta chain CDR3 repertoires of sorted blood gammadelta T cells were compared between congenitally T. gondii-infected and uninfected infants. Sequencing of the repertoires was done on samples from infants at two time points: 2 months after birth and 1 year of age. At 2 months, TCR sequencing included 5 or 6 infected and around ten uninfected infants, while at 1 year the sequenced group was 3 infected and 4 uninfected infants. What the authors observed across the whole study: Two months was the earliest age with enough suitable sample material for TCR repertoire analysis, so newborn repertoires were not sequenced. Germline-encoded fetal-type TRDV2 CDR3 sequences seemed more prevalent in infected than uninfected approximately 2-month-old infants, suggesting an in utero expansion footprint. High prevalence of a public TRGV9 clonotype was observed in both infected and uninfected infants. At 2 months, infected infants appeared to have fewer N additions in TRGV9 and TRDV2 CDR3s than uninfected infants, particularly in TRDV2-TRDJ1 sequences. Repertoire differences between infected and uninfected infants were less clear at 1 year of age than at 2 months.

The same treatment, using spiramycin and/or pyrimethamine plus sulfadiazine plus folinic acid, was given to mothers of both infected and uninfected infants. Every infant, whether infected or uninfected, was delivered at term after more than 37 weeks of gestation. Around 950 uL of blood was turned into PBMCs through Lymphoprep gradient centrifugation, and the PBMCs were then cryopreserved in liquid nitrogen and sent to Belgium. Thawed PBMCs were labeled with Zombie NIR viability dye and stained with CD3, TCR gammadelta, Vgamma9 and Vdelta2 antibodies. Sorting of CD3+ TCRgammadelta+ T cells was performed on a FACSAria III, with a mean purity of approximately 98%. For each sample, RNA was extracted from approximately 9,200 sorted gammadelta T cells with the RNeasy Micro Kit. Infants were born to mothers enrolled with primary T. gondii infection during pregnancy. Infant peripheral blood was collected at an outpatient microbiology and virology center in Pavia, Italy.

Using SuperScript II, cDNA was generated through template-switch reverse transcription, with TRGC- and TRDC-specific primers combined in a single tube. The TRGC primer was designed so that it would bind both of the constant genes TRGC1 and TRGC2. The KAPA Real-Time Library Amplification Kit was used for TRG and TRD amplification, and AMPure XP bead purification was performed between steps. Index PCR with the Nextera XT Index Kit was used to attach the Illumina sequencing adapters. An Illumina MiSeq with the V2 300 kit was used to sequence the TRG and TRD amplicons, producing 150 bp paired-end reads. From the authors' description of their analysis: Read quality was checked with FastQC version 0.11.8 before further analysis. Reads were aligned to GenBank TRG or TRD reference genes, and CDR3 sequences were built with MiXCR version 3.0.3. Default MiXCR settings were kept, except that 3 rather than 5 consecutive nucleotides were used to assemble TRDD gene segments. N additions, CDR3 length, J segment length and clonotype sharing between samples were computed with VDJtools version 1.2.1. CDR3 sequences that were out of frame or contained stop codons were left out of the analysis. To look for overlap, the infant repertoires were checked against previously published Vgamma9Vdelta2 repertoires from fetal, cord blood and adult blood. In TCRdb, clones were called once more from the public reads by CATT, and rows of identical DNA were later combined. These V and J calls derive from TCRdb rather than the authors' analysis. The sample contains about 1,000 delta-chain clones, around a sixth of them found a single time. The ten largest clones add up to roughly 10% of the sample.

The CDR3 runs 14 residues from the cysteine to the phenylalanine. Only the CDR3 part of the read is kept: 42 bases, read in frame from the first base. From the germline V gene, CDR1 is GEAIGNYY and CDR2 is EKD. Ends trimmed: V by 2 bases, J by 3 bases; bases unmatched to a gene: 4. In this chain, TRDV2 is recombined with TRDJ1, with 8 bases in between that match TRDD3. The sequence was collected from a child under 10 years old born to a mother with Toxoplasma gondii infection during pregnancy, either congenitally infected or uninfected (not recorded which). The sequencing sample was made of gamma-delta T cells from blood. The DNA sequence reads TGTGCCTGTGACATGGTGGGGATACCCGATAAACTCATCTTT. Its translation is CACDMVGIPDKLIF.